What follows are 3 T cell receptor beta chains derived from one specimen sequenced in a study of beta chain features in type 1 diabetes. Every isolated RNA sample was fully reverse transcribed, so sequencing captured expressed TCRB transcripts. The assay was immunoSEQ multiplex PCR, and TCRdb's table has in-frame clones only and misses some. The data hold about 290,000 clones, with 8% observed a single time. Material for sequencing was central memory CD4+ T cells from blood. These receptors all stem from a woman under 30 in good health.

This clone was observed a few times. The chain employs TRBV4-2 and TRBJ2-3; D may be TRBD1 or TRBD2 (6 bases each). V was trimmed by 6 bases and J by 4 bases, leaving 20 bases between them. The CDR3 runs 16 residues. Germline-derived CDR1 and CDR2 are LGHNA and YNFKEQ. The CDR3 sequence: CASRPGGTPTSDTQYF. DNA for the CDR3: TGTGCCAGCAGGCCTGGCGGGACACCAACCTCAGATACGCAGTATTTT.

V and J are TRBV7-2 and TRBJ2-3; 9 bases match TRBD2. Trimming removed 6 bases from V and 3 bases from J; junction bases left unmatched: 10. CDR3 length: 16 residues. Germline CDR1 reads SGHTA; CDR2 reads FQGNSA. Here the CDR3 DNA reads TGTGCCAGCAGGTCGAGGGCGGGGGGGCAAACAGATACGCAGTATTTT. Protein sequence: CASRSRAGGQTDTQYF.

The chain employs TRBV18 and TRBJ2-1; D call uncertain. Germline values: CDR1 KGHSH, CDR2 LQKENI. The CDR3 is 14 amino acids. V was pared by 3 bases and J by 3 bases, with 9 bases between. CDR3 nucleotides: TGTGCCAGCTCACCCGTGCCCGGCTACAATGAGCAGTTCTTC. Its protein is CASSPVPGYNEQFF. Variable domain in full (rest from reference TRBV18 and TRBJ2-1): NAGVMQNPRHLVRRRGQEARLRCSPMKGHSHVYWYRQLPEEGLKFMVYLQKENIIDESGMPKERFSAEFPKEGPSILRIQQVVRGDSAAYFCASSPVPGYNEQFFGPGTRLTVL.